This TCR beta chain was captured by sequencing in a study of graft-versus-host responses after intestinal transplantation. Study in general: Multivisceral, liver-intestinal, or isolated intestinal grafts went to recipients. Induction using anti-thymocyte globulin, followed by tacrolimus and steroids for around 3 years, was given to all recipients. Overall study results and limits: Analysis identified GvH clones in recipient marrow, with some appearing first in ileum or blood.

The CDR3 extends over 12 amino acids. Trimming stripped 5 bases from V and 5 bases from J, with 8 bases between. In germline, CDR1 is KGHSH, CDR2 LQKENI. Assay used: immunoSEQ multiplex PCR; TCRdb lists only in-frame clones, some missing. The table has 40,000 or so clones, over 85% seen once; the top ten hold about 3.6%. Remarks on this clone: What it binds is not known.

The source was PBMCs, collected around 730 days after intestinal transplantation. The chain uses TRBV18 and TRBJ2-3; D is undetermined. This clonotype was obtained from a human patient who received an intestinal transplant, so some T cells may come from the graft donor. The CDR3 is CASSSGVDTQYF. The DNA for the CDR3 is TGTGCCAGCTCATCCGGCGTAGATACGCAGTATTTT. Full variable domain (remainder filled in from reference TRBV18 and TRBJ2-3): NAGVMQNPRHLVRRRGQEARLRCSPMKGHSHVYWYRQLPEEGLKFMVYLQKENIIDESGMPKERFSAEFPKEGPSILRIQQVVRGDSAAYFCASSSGVDTQYFGPGTRLTVL.